What follows is one TCR beta chain and its context. As yet, its antigen is unknown. Starting from PBMCs, sorting isolated CD4+ and CD8+ T cells. This record belongs to a study of CD8+ T cells in alopecia areata. Overall study: Tofacitinib was taken orally by treated patients, and the dose was 5 to 10 mg twice daily.

Regarding the study as a whole: Against the mouse data, patients shared TCRs less clearly, possibly for HLA reasons. It was lesional scalp, especially alopecia totalis/universalis, that showed higher clonality than normal scalp.

The CDR3 is made up of 16 amino acids. V shed 3 bases and J 2 bases; nucleotides not matched to a gene: 5. Per germline, CDR1 MGHRA and CDR2 YSYEKL. RNA, once extracted, was reverse transcribed into cDNA for use as the sequencing template. The repertoire was sequenced with immunoSEQ multiplex PCR; TCRdb's copy has only in-frame clones and lacks some. The sample contains some 170,000 clones, less than 75% of which appear only once. The sequencing used CD8+ T cells sorted from blood, collected at week 0. The chain has TRBV4-1 and TRBJ2-5, with 11 bases lining up with TRBD1. This clonotype originated in a human donor with alopecia areata. CDR3 nucleotide sequence: TGCGCCAGCAGCCAGACTCGGGACAGGGGGCAAGAGACCCAGTACTTC. Protein: CASSQTRDRGQETQYF.